A single sample is the source of the 7 T cell receptor beta chains below, sequenced in a study of cytomegalovirus exposure and HLA in healthy donors. The PCR used 60 Vbeta and 13 Jbeta primers. The assay was immunoSEQ multiplex PCR, and TCRdb's table has in-frame clones only and misses some. The table records 220,000 or so clones, 75% of them present only once. The sample comprised PBMCs. Receptor source: a woman younger than 45 in good health and CMV-seronegative.

This chain links TRBV11-3 with TRBJ1-1; D perhaps matches TRBD1 (5 bases). Germline-derived CDR1 and CDR2 are SGHNT and YENEEA. This CDR3 comprises 18 residues. V was cut by 1 base and J by 3 bases, with 21 bases left in between. The CDR3 bases are TGTGCCAGCAGCTTAGTTCCCCCAAATTTGGGGGAGGACACTGAAGCTTTCTTT. Translating it yields CASSLVPPNLGEDTEAFF.

As regards this clone: Compared with germline, one end of the junction differs, possibly owing to a read error. This chain connects TRBV6-1 to TRBJ1-1; the match to TRBD1 covers 10 bases. Germline V lookup: CDR1 MNHNS, CDR2 SASEGT. This CDR3 comprises 15 residues. The DNA of the CDR3 is TGTGCCAGCAGGGAAGGGACAGGGGAAGTATCTGAAGCTTTCTTT. Protein: CASREGTGEVSEAFF.

This clone has only a few counts. The rearrangement uses TRBV5-6 and TRBJ1-1, with TRBD1 as a possible D gene (5 bases). The germline CDR1 and CDR2 sequences are SGHDT and YYEEEE. The CDR3 length is 14 residues. V was cut by 4 bases and J by 4 bases, with 14 bases left in between. The CDR3 region is CASSPWEGLTEAFF. The CDR3 bases are TGTGCCAGCAGCCCGTGGGAGGGGCTCACTGAAGCTTTCTTT.

On this clone itself: Distinct nucleotide sequences in the sample also encode this CDR3. This chain uses TRBV25-1 with TRBJ1-1; D perhaps matches TRBD1 (5 bases). CDR1 and CDR2 from the germline V gene are MGHDK and SYGVNS. The V gene lost 5 bases and the J gene lost 6 bases, with 13 bases spanning the gap. CDR3 size: 13 residues. The CDR3 here is CASSPPGVSEAFF. Written as DNA, the CDR3 is TGTGCCAGCAGTCCCCCGGGGGTGTCTGAAGCTTTCTTT.

The V call is TRBV9, the J call TRBJ2-3; TRBD2 agrees at 10 bases. The V and J ends lost 3 bases and 6 bases, in that order; junction bases with no gene match: 10. The CDR3 spans 16 residues. Per the germline V gene, CDR1 is SGDLS and CDR2 is YYNGEE. The CDR3 loop is CASSALAGLAQDTQYF. The CDR3 DNA reads as TGTGCCAGCAGCGCTTTGGCGGGACTAGCGCAGGATACGCAGTATTTT.

V and J are TRBV5-1 and TRBJ2-1; the match to TRBD2 covers 13 bases. The CDR3 totals 17 residues. Trimming took 4 bases from V and 4 from J; bases not matched to a gene: 8. Germline V gene sequence: CDR1 SGHRS, CDR2 YFSETQ. The CDR3 loop reads CASSLRTSGGIYNEQFF. CDR3 DNA: TGCGCCAGCAGCCTAAGGACTAGCGGGGGAATATACAATGAGCAGTTCTTC.

This chain uses TRBV7-9 with TRBJ1-1, with D possibly being TRBD1 (6 bases). With 5 bases removed from V and 8 bases from J, the gap between germline ends came to 18 bases. CDR3 length: 14 amino acids. Germline V CDR1 and CDR2: SEHNR, FQNEAQ (reference sequence). The CDR3 nucleotides read TGTGCCAGCAGCCTAGAACAGGGAACCCCCGAAGCTTTCTTT. Translation gives CASSLEQGTPEAFF.